One and the same sample provided the 26 T cell receptor beta chains below, sequenced in a study of T cell repertoires in cytomegalovirus infection. TCRdb analysed the reads with MiXCR anew, one entry per CDR3 protein. Among approximately 600,000 distinct CDR3 sequences, roughly 43% were seen once, and the ten largest hold around 50%. No cognate antigen is known for these TCRs. The input for sequencing was cultured PBMCs, taken from culture after CMV antigen stimulation. Source of these receptors: a human donor in good health (CMV status not recorded). Some clones in this sample may be carry-over from other donors' samples.

The J gene is TRBJ2-7, the V gene TRBV7-2, with D possibly TRBD2 on 6 matching bases. Trimming removed 5 bases at V and 4 bases at J, with 15 bases between. The CDR3 covers 14 residues. CDR1 and CDR2 from the germline V gene are SGHTA and FQGNSA. The CDR3 reads CASSPAGPGYEQYF. The CDR3 coding sequence is TGTGCCAGCAGCCCAGCGGGTCCGGGGTACGAGCAGTACTTC.

The chain uses TRBV12-3 or TRBV12-4 and TRBJ2-4, with D tentatively TRBD2 (7 bases). Between the trimmed V and J ends, which lost 6 bases and 7 bases, there was a span of 19 bases. This CDR3 has 15 residues. The CDR3 DNA follows: TGTGCCAGCAGCACCCTCCTGAGGGGGGGGAACATTCAGTACTTC. This codes for CASSTLLRGGNIQYF.

This clonotype was observed a handful of times. The chain joins TRBV7-9 to TRBJ2-7, with D tentatively TRBD1 or TRBD2 (5 bases each). Per the germline V gene, CDR1 is SEHNR and CDR2 is FQNEAQ (reference sequence). The CDR3 consists of 15 residues. The ends were cut back, 5 bases at V and 2 bases at J, with 16 bases in the middle. The DNA of the CDR3 is TGTGCCAGCAGCCCCCCCGGGACGGTGGCCTACGAGCAGTACTTC. Amino acids: CASSPPGTVAYEQYF.

This clonotype was detected only a few times. The chain joins TRBV15 to TRBJ2-1, with D possibly matching TRBD2 (6 bases). This CDR3 region has 16 residues. Germline V gives CDR1 LNHNV, CDR2 YYDKDF (reference sequence). V gave up 0 bases and J gave up 7 bases, with 16 bases separating them. The CDR3 loop is CATSRDLAGPLNEQFF. In nucleotides, the CDR3 is TGTGCCACCAGCAGAGATTTGGCGGGGCCCCTAAATGAGCAGTTCTTC.

The chain employs TRBV28 and TRBJ1-5, with D possibly matching TRBD1 (6 bases). The CDR3 runs to 14 residues. Germline loops: CDR1 MDHEN, CDR2 SYDVKM. Between the trimmed V and J ends, which lost 4 bases and 11 bases, there was a span of 18 bases. CDR3 in DNA: TGTGCCAGCAGTTCACCCTTGGGGGCACGGGCCCAGCATTTT. This gives the protein CASSSPLGARAQHF.

The chain employs TRBV20-1 and TRBJ2-3; 15 nucleotides line up with TRBD2. Germline lookup yields CDR1 DFQATT and CDR2 SNEGSKA (reference sequence). The CDR3 has 15 amino acids. The V segment lost 6 bases and the J segment 6 bases; nucleotides outside the gene matches: 7. The CDR3 region has the DNA TGCAGTGCAAACAAAGGACTAGCGGGGGGGGATACGCAGTATTTT. Amino acid sequence: CSANKGLAGGDTQYF.

This clonotype has only one observation. The J gene is TRBJ2-1, the V gene TRBV12-3 or TRBV12-4; the D is unclear. CDR3 length equals 13 residues. V lost 4 bases, J lost 9 bases, and 13 bases lay in between. The CDR3 reads CASSSHGAREQFF. CDR3 in DNA: TGTGCCAGCAGTTCCCATGGAGCTCGTGAGCAGTTCTTC.

V and J are TRBV20-1 and TRBJ1-2; 7 bases match TRBD1. J lost 8 bases, V lost 5 bases, and 5 bases had no gene match. This CDR3 has 11 amino acids. Germline V gene lookup returns CDR1 DFQATT and CDR2 SNEGSKA (reference sequence). In DNA form, the CDR3 reads TGCAGTGCTGACAGGGTAAACGGCTACACCTTC. The encoded protein is CSADRVNGYTF.

In its sample, this clonotype was seen a few times. This chain joins TRBV6-2 or TRBV6-3 and TRBJ1-1; D is unclear. The V end was cut by 6 bases, the J end by 8 bases, with 13 bases between. The CDR3 contains 12 residues. Germline V CDR1 and CDR2: MNHEY, SVGEGT. This CDR3 is CASSPASVEAFF. In DNA form, the CDR3 reads TGTGCCAGCAGCCCAGCGAGCGTGGAAGCTTTCTTT.

CDR3 sequence (DNA): TGTGCCAGCAGCTTAGCTGGGACAGGGAGTGGAGAAAAACTGTTTTTT. It encodes CASSLAGTGSGEKLFF. The chain combines TRBV7-9 with TRBJ1-4; TRBD1 matches 9 bases. The germline CDR1 and CDR2 sequences are SEHNR and FQNEAQ (reference sequence). J gave up 8 bases and V 0 bases, and 7 bases lay outside the gene matches. The CDR3 is 16 amino acids.

The CDR3: CASTSRGRESTDTQYF. The CDR3 DNA sequence: TGTGCCAGCACGTCCCGTGGGCGGGAGAGTACAGATACGCAGTATTTT. This chain joins TRBV6-8 and TRBJ2-3, with 7 bases that match TRBD2. The CDR3 consists of 16 residues. V lost 7 bases and J lost 3; bases outside the gene matches: 13. The germline V gene encodes CDR1 MNHGY and CDR2 SAAAGT.

The chain combines TRBV5-5 with TRBJ1-1; D is unclear. The CDR3 runs 12 residues. V dropped 7 bases and J dropped 0 bases, with 7 bases sitting between them. Germline V gene data show CDR1 as SGHKS and CDR2 as YYEKEE (reference sequence). The CDR3 DNA reads as TGTGCCAGCGGCAGAATGAACACTGAAGCTTTCTTT. This encodes CASGRMNTEAFF. Full variable domain (outside the CDR3, taken from reference TRBV5-5 and TRBJ1-1): DAGVTQSPTHLIKTRGQQVTLRCSPISGHKSVSWYQQVLGQGPQFIFQYYEKEERGRGNFPDRFSARQFPNYSSELNVNALLLGDSALYLCASGRMNTEAFFGQGTRLTVV.

The rearrangement joins TRBV25-1 to TRBJ1-5, with 7 bases that match TRBD1. Losses at the gene ends were 5 bases for V and 2 bases for J; bases not matched to a gene: 6. The germline CDR1 and CDR2 sequences are MGHDK and SYGVNS. The CDR3 loop spans 15 amino acids. This CDR3 reads CASSPGGQGNQPQHF. DNA of the CDR3: TGTGCCAGCAGTCCCGGCGGACAGGGCAATCAGCCCCAGCATTTT.

This clonotype occurred a few times. The chain employs TRBV12-3 or TRBV12-4 and TRBJ2-1; 16 bases agree with TRBD2. V dropped 3 bases and J dropped 13; count of bases not matched to a gene: 6. The CDR3 has 15 amino acids. CDR3 DNA: TGTGCCAGCAGTTTCGGGACTAGCGGGGGGGCTAGACAGTTCTTC. It encodes CASSFGTSGGARQFF.

A single count supports this clonotype. The rearrangement links TRBV12-3 or TRBV12-4 to TRBJ2-5; tentative D call: TRBD2 (5 bases). The CDR3 is made up of 12 amino acids. V was pared by 4 bases and J by 7 bases, with 10 bases between. Here the CDR3 DNA reads TGTGCCAGCAGTTCAGAGCGGCGGACCCAGTACTTC. Protein: CASSSERRTQYF.

The rearrangement joins TRBV7-9 to TRBJ1-1, with 7 bases matching TRBD1. The V gene end was trimmed by 3 bases and the J gene end by 7 bases; junction bases not matched to a gene: 8. The V gene's germline CDR1 is SEHNR and CDR2 FQNEAQ (reference sequence). The CDR3 totals 14 residues. CDR3 loop: CASSFLQGRGEAFF. The CDR3 coding sequence is TGTGCCAGCAGCTTCTTACAGGGGAGGGGTGAAGCTTTCTTT. The whole variable domain, filled in from reference TRBV7-9 and TRBJ1-1, reads DTGVSQNPRHKITKRGQNVTFRCDPISEHNRLYWYRQTLGQGPEFLTYFQNEAQLEKSRLLSDRFSAERPKGSFSTLEIQRTEQGDSAMYLCASSFLQGRGEAFFGQGTRLTVV.

The CDR3 region has the DNA TGTGCCAGCAGCCCCCTCGGCAACGGGAGGGGCGCCGAGCAGTACTTC. As protein: CASSPLGNGRGAEQYF. V and J are TRBV7-8 and TRBJ2-7, with 8 bases aligning to TRBD2. The CDR3 extends over 16 amino acids. V was clipped by 5 bases and J by 6 bases; unmatched bases: 15. Germline-derived CDR1 and CDR2 are SGHVS and FQNEAQ.

This clonotype was seen at least ten times. CDR3 DNA sequence: TGTGCCAGCAGCCCCATGACAGGGGACTCCGGTGGCTACACCTTC. Translation gives CASSPMTGDSGGYTF. This rearrangement joins TRBV7-2 to TRBJ1-2; 8 bases map to TRBD1. The germline V gene has CDR1 SGHTA and CDR2 FQGNSA. V lost 5 bases, J lost 7 bases, and 12 bases stayed unmatched. This CDR3 spans 15 amino acids.

This chain joins TRBV4-1 and TRBJ2-1, with D maybe TRBD2 (8 bases). Germline CDR1 reads MGHRA; CDR2 reads YSYEKL. The CDR3 has 17 amino acids. V was shortened by 0 bases and J by 3 bases, with 15 bases between the two germline ends. The CDR3 DNA reads as TGCGCCAGCAGCCAAGACCCCGGGAGGGGGCTCTACAATGAGCAGTTCTTC. Protein product: CASSQDPGRGLYNEQFF.

In DNA, the CDR3 is TGTGCCAGCAGCCAAGGTGGCGGGGGCAAAGAGACCCAGTACTTC. Translating gives CASSQGGGGKETQYF. This chain links TRBV14 with TRBJ2-5; possibly TRBD2 for D (7 bases). The V gene's germline CDR1 is SGHDN and CDR2 FVKESK. This CDR3 is built from 15 residues. Trimming took off 1 base at V and 3 bases at J, with 12 bases between the two ends.

This rearrangement joins TRBV11-2 to TRBJ2-4; 12 bases are shared with TRBD2. Trimming at V came to 5 bases and at J to 5 bases, leaving 4 bases not matched to a gene. The CDR3 totals 15 residues. Germline assignment: CDR1 SGHAT and CDR2 FQNNGV. The DNA of the CDR3 is TGTGCCAGCAGCACCAGACTAGCGGGAGAAAACATTCAGTACTTC. It encodes CASSTRLAGENIQYF.

The chain is built from TRBV4-3 and TRBJ2-3, with 7 nucleotides matching TRBD2. This CDR3 has 16 amino acids. After removal of 0 bases from V and 4 bases from J, the junction contained 7 bases not matched to a gene. Germline loops: CDR1 LGHNA, CDR2 YSLEER. The CDR3 region is CASSQDWASGPDTQYF. The CDR3 DNA reads TGCGCCAGCAGCCAAGATTGGGCTAGCGGCCCAGATACGCAGTATTTT.

This sequence joins TRBV12-5 and TRBJ2-5; possibly TRBD1 for D (5 bases). The CDR3 totals 14 residues. In germline, CDR1 is LGHNT, CDR2 FRNRAP. Trimming shortened V by 5 bases and J by 0 bases, and 10 bases separated the two germline ends. The chain's CDR3 is CASGGSGYQETQYF. CDR3 in DNA: TGTGCTAGTGGTGGATCAGGGTACCAAGAGACCCAGTACTTC.

This chain uses TRBV7-2 with TRBJ2-7; 12 bases are shared with TRBD2. Germline V gene lookup returns CDR1 SGHTA and CDR2 FQGNSA. The CDR3 consists of 16 residues. V shed 1 base and J 3 bases; nucleotides not matched to a gene: 4. CDR3 region: CASSLGTSGIHYEQYF. The CDR3 DNA reads TGTGCCAGCAGCTTAGGGACTAGCGGGATCCACTACGAGCAGTACTTC.

The CDR3 sequence: CASSQIWESSYEQYF. In DNA form, the CDR3 reads TGCGCCAGCAGCCAAATCTGGGAGAGCTCCTACGAGCAGTACTTC. The chain is built from TRBV4-1 and TRBJ2-7, with D maybe TRBD2 (5 bases). V dropped 2 bases and J dropped 0 bases, with 11 bases sitting between them. This CDR3 region has 15 residues. Germline CDR1 reads MGHRA; CDR2 reads YSYEKL.

The chain employs TRBV30 and TRBJ2-7; perhaps D is TRBD1 or TRBD2 (5 bases each). CDR1 is GTSNPN, CDR2 SVGIG, per germline (reference sequence). V lost 0 bases, J lost 0 bases, and 18 bases lay in between. This CDR3 has 17 amino acids. CDR3 residues: CAWSVDPSGTNSYEQYF. The CDR3 DNA is TGTGCCTGGAGTGTAGACCCATCAGGGACCAACTCCTACGAGCAGTACTTC. Full variable domain (remainder filled in from reference TRBV30 and TRBJ2-7): SQTIHQWPATLVQPVGSPLSLECTVEGTSNPNLYWYRQAAGRGLQLLFYSVGIGQISSEVPQNLSASRPQDRQFILSSKKLLLSDSGFYLCAWSVDPSGTNSYEQYFGPGTRLTVT.